The table lists the clone carrying this TCR beta chain with a count of one. Looked up from germline, CDR1 is LNHDA and CDR2 is SQIVND (reference sequence). V was shortened by 5 bases and J by 4 bases, with 6 bases between the two germline ends. The CDR3 sequence is 12 residues long. The sample comes from a study of T cell responses to AZD1222 COVID-19 vaccine. The data were produced by immunoSEQ multiplex PCR, yet TCRdb's version contains in-frame clones alone and is incomplete. The repertoire consists of 26,000 or so clones, with over 75% occurring once and the leading ten covering around a third. The source of this sequence is an adult who received the AZD1222 COVID-19 vaccine. The sample consisted of peripheral blood, taken 28 days after the second AZD1222 dose. The chain combines TRBV19 with TRBJ2-1, with unresolved D. The CDR3 DNA follows: TGTGCCAGTAGTCACATATACAATGAGCAGTTCTTC. Translated, it gives CASSHIYNEQFF.